This passage covers 7 T cell receptor beta chains from one sample sequenced in a study of Tregs in tolerant kidney transplant recipients. Recipients received nonmyeloablative bone marrow transplants from related graft donors, with transient mixed chimerism. Using immunoSEQ multiplex PCR, the repertoire was profiled, and TCRdb retains in-frame clones only, with some absent. The data hold approximately 82,000 clones, with roughly 93% observed a single time. The specimen comprised CD4+ T cells from blood (PBMCs), sampled 12 months after the transplant. Receptor source: a human patient who received a combined kidney and bone marrow transplant. The graft donor may have contributed some T cells.

The rearrangement joins TRBV5-1 to TRBJ2-5; D remains ambiguous. This CDR3 is built from 13 residues. Looked up from germline, CDR1 is SGHRS and CDR2 is YFSETQ. The germline V and J ends were trimmed by 0 bases and 3 bases, with 6 bases remaining between them. The CDR3 reads CASSLVSEETQYF. CDR3 bases: TGCGCCAGCAGCTTGGTGTCAGAAGAGACCCAGTACTTC.

The rearrangement links TRBV18 to TRBJ2-3; D not resolved. V lost 4 bases and J lost 0, with 17 bases in between. Germline V gene data show CDR1 as KGHSH and CDR2 as LQKENI. CDR3 length: 17 amino acids. DNA of the CDR3: TGTGCCAGCTCACTTTTCGACACCCCCAGGAGCACAGATACGCAGTATTTT. Its translation is CASSLFDTPRSTDTQYF.

The chain has TRBV7-9 and TRBJ1-2, with unresolved D. This CDR3 comprises 15 residues. V was trimmed by 3 bases and J by 4 bases, leaving 15 bases between them. Germline CDR1 and CDR2: SEHNR and FQNEAQ (reference sequence). The CDR3 is CASSFRRGEGYGYTF. CDR3 bases: TGTGCCAGCAGCTTCCGACGGGGTGAAGGCTATGGCTACACCTTC.

This clone was counted a single time. This chain joins TRBV4-2 and TRBJ2-1, with D perhaps TRBD2 (5 bases). V gave up 4 bases and J gave up 0 bases, with 7 bases separating them. The CDR3 runs to 14 residues. CDR1 and CDR2 (germline): LGHNA, YNFKEQ. CDR3 sequence (DNA): TGTGCCAGCAGCCGGGAGATCTCCTACAATGAGCAGTTCTTC. Amino acids: CASSREISYNEQFF.

The gene calls are TRBV9 and TRBJ1-2; D uncertain. The length of the CDR3 is 15 residues. V was pared by 0 bases and J by 8 bases, with 17 bases between. Germline CDR1 reads SGDLS; CDR2 reads YYNGEE. The CDR3 here is CASSVATTGNRGYTF. Written as DNA, the CDR3 is TGTGCCAGCAGCGTAGCTACGACGGGGAATAGGGGCTACACCTTC.

The CDR3 coding sequence is TGTGCCAGCCGCACAACTAGCGGGAGTTACGAGCAGTACTTC. Translated, it gives CASRTTSGSYEQYF. This sequence joins TRBV6-5 and TRBJ2-7, with 11 bases identical to TRBD2. The germline V gene encodes CDR1 MNHEY and CDR2 SVGAGI. The V and J ends lost 8 bases and 4 bases, in that order; junction bases with no gene match: 7. The CDR3 totals 14 residues.

The CDR3 loop reads CASGQGAITYEQYF. The CDR3 DNA is TGTGCCAGCGGTCAGGGGGCTATCACGTACGAGCAGTACTTC. This sequence joins TRBV9 and TRBJ2-7; 8 nucleotides match TRBD1. Losses at the gene ends were 7 bases for V and 4 bases for J; bases not matched to a gene: 10. CDR3 length: 14 residues. Germline CDR1 SGDLS, CDR2 YYNGEE. The variable domain in full, with the rest retrieved from reference TRBV9 and TRBJ2-7, is DSGVTQTPKHLITATGQRVTLRCSPRSGDLSVYWYQQSLDQGLQFLIQYYNGEERAKGNILERFSAQQFPDLHSELNLSSLELGDSALYFCASGQGAITYEQYFGPGTRLTVT.